The entry below gives a single T cell receptor (beta chain) sequence along with its context. These data come from a study of T cell changes during pregnancy in multiple sclerosis. TCRdb's copy holds only in-frame clones and misses some; the assay was immunoSEQ multiplex PCR. The table includes about 31,000 clones, just over 90% detected once. V lost 1 base to trimming and J lost 4 bases, with 11 bases between them. Germline V gives CDR1 SEHNR, CDR2 FQNEAQ (reference sequence). This CDR3 has 14 residues. The sequenced sample was CD4+ T cells from peripheral blood mononuclear cells, obtained in the second trimester of pregnancy. The rearrangement links TRBV7-9 to TRBJ2-7; no clear D gene. The receptor comes from a female donor with multiple sclerosis, enrolled in a pregnancy study. The DNA of the CDR3 is TGTGCCAGCAGCTTAGGTGGAGAATGGTACGAGCAGTACTTC. As protein: CASSLGGEWYEQYF.